This T cell receptor (beta chain) is from a study of cytomegalovirus exposure and HLA in healthy donors. Trimming took 1 base from V and 2 from J, leaving 13 bases between them. Germline CDR1 is SGHDT and CDR2 is YYEEEE. The CDR3 contains 16 residues. Primers included in the PCR were 60 Vbeta and 13 Jbeta primers. The table came from immunoSEQ multiplex PCR; TCRdb's copy has only in-frame clones and leaves some out. The sample consists of approximately 100,000 clones, roughly four fifths of them appearing once. The sequenced sample consisted of PBMCs. This chain joins TRBV5-6 and TRBJ2-1; a weak D match, TRBD1 (5 bases). This TCR was recovered from a male donor in good health and CMV-seropositive. The CDR3 bases are TGTGCCAGCAGCTTGCCCGGCAGGGCCGCCTACAATGAGCAGTTCTTC. Amino acid sequence: CASSLPGRAAYNEQFF.